Listed here are 13 T cell receptor beta chains from one sample, sequenced in a study of blood T cell repertoires in COVID-19. The method was immunoSEQ multiplex PCR; TCRdb's version includes in-frame clones alone and lacks a portion of them. This sample yields some 300,000 clones, of which 90% are seen a single time; under 1.1% belongs to the top ten. Sequenced material: peripheral blood. Source of these receptors: a woman aged 40 to 50 with COVID-19, enrolled during active disease.

The chain employs TRBV27 and TRBJ2-7, with TRBD1 identical over 7 bases. V shed 6 bases, J shed 2 bases, and the junction held 7 bases outside the gene matches. The CDR3 is made up of 14 amino acids. CDR1 and CDR2 (germline): MNHEY, SMNVEV (reference sequence). CDR3 in amino acids: CASSARDRPYEQYF. The CDR3 DNA reads TGTGCCAGCAGCGCCAGGGACAGACCCTACGAGCAGTACTTC.

The chain joins TRBV15 to TRBJ1-4; TRBD1 matches 7 bases. This CDR3 has 14 amino acids. Trimming took 1 base from V and 8 from J; bases not matched to a gene: 4. Germline V gives CDR1 LNHNV, CDR2 YYDKDF (reference sequence). The CDR3 coding sequence is TGTGCCACCAGCAGAGCAGGGGGTAGAGAAAAACTGTTTTTT. This translates into CATSRAGGREKLFF.

The genes are TRBV2 and TRBJ2-1; tentative D call: TRBD1 (6 bases). The V and J ends lost 10 bases and 4 bases respectively, with 17 bases between them. Per the germline V gene, CDR1 is SNHLY and CDR2 is FYNNEI. This CDR3 is built from 14 residues. DNA for the CDR3: TGTGCCACCTACGGAGGACAGATGTACAATGAGCAGTTCTTC. Translated, it gives CATYGGQMYNEQFF.

For the CDR3, the DNA is TGTGCCAGCAGCTTACCACAGGGTGAAGCTTTCTTT. This translates into CASSLPQGEAFF. The rearrangement links TRBV5-6 to TRBJ1-1; possible D gene TRBD1, 6 bases. With 2 bases removed from V and 7 bases from J, the gap between germline ends came to 9 bases. The CDR3 runs 12 residues. Germline CDR1 is SGHDT and CDR2 is YYEEEE.

V and J are TRBV2 and TRBJ2-7; a possible D gene is TRBD2 (6 bases). In germline, CDR1 is SNHLY, CDR2 FYNNEI. The CDR3 sequence is 16 residues long. The V end was cut by 1 base, the J end by 2 bases, with 15 bases between. CDR3: CASSEGRARTTYEQYF. The CDR3 bases are TGTGCCAGCAGTGAAGGGAGGGCCAGAACCACCTACGAGCAGTACTTC.

This clone was seen only a few times. This rearrangement joins TRBV4-3 to TRBJ1-4; D is uncertain. The CDR3 has 14 amino acids. Per the germline V gene, CDR1 is LGHNA and CDR2 is YSLEER. Between the trimmed V and J ends, which lost 0 bases and 8 bases, there was a span of 10 bases. CDR3 DNA sequence: TGCGCCAGCAGCCAAGATCGGAGAGGAGAAAAACTGTTTTTT. Protein product: CASSQDRRGEKLFF.

This chain uses TRBV27 with TRBJ2-1; D uncertain. The CDR3 runs 13 residues. In germline, CDR1 is MNHEY, CDR2 SMNVEV (reference sequence). Between the trimmed V and J ends, which lost 6 bases and 0 bases, there was a span of 6 bases. The CDR3 DNA reads TGTGCCAGCAGGGAGAGCTCCTACAATGAGCAGTTCTTC. Protein product: CASRESSYNEQFF.

The V and J genes are TRBV7-9 and TRBJ1-6; D is undetermined. The germline V gene encodes CDR1 SEHNR and CDR2 FQNEAQ (reference sequence). The germline V and J ends were trimmed by 3 bases and 6 bases, with 9 bases remaining between them. This CDR3 has 14 residues. The CDR3 reads CASSLTAGNSPLHF. CDR3 coding DNA: TGTGCCAGCAGCTTGACGGCGGGTAATTCACCCCTCCACTTT.

As for this clone: At the DNA level, this CDR3 is encoded by other sequences in the same sample as well. The chain carries TRBV7-3 and TRBJ2-3; 10 bases match TRBD2. CDR3 length: 15 residues. The germline CDR1 and CDR2 sequences are SGHTA and FQGTGA. The V gene end was trimmed by 5 bases and the J gene end by 3 bases; junction bases not matched to a gene: 5. The CDR3: CASSLSGGPTDTQYF. The CDR3 nucleotides are TGTGCCAGCAGCCTTAGCGGGGGGCCTACAGATACGCAGTATTTT.

The chain links TRBV9 to TRBJ2-3; 13 nucleotides match TRBD2. V lost 2 bases, J lost 2 bases, and 2 bases stayed unmatched. The CDR3 extends over 16 amino acids. Germline-derived CDR1 and CDR2 are SGDLS and YYNGEE. The CDR3: CASSVGTSGTTDTQYF. In nucleotides, the CDR3 is TGTGCCAGCAGCGTTGGGACTAGCGGGACCACAGATACGCAGTATTTT.

The chain employs TRBV10-1 and TRBJ2-7; D possibly corresponds to TRBD1 (6 bases). Trimming left V 4 bases short and J 2 bases short, with 18 bases between. The CDR3 runs to 16 residues. Germline CDR1 and CDR2: WNHNN and SYGVQD (reference sequence). CDR3 coding DNA: TGCGCCAGCAGTGTCCCCGCACGGACAGAGACCTACGAGCAGTACTTC. Encoded protein: CASSVPARTETYEQYF.

The gene calls are TRBV5-6 and TRBJ1-1; D is uncertain. This CDR3 is 15 amino acids long. Germline V lookup: CDR1 SGHDT, CDR2 YYEEEE. V was trimmed by 3 bases and J by 1 base, leaving 13 bases between them. The CDR3 here is CASSSAGRENTEAFF. As DNA, the CDR3 is TGTGCCAGCAGCTCAGCGGGAAGAGAGAACACTGAAGCTTTCTTT.

The chain employs TRBV29-1 and TRBJ1-1; 9 bases are a match to TRBD1. The V segment lost 5 bases and the J segment 5 bases; nucleotides outside the gene matches: 12. CDR3 length: 15 residues. Germline V gene sequence: CDR1 SQVTM, CDR2 ANQGSEA. The DNA of the CDR3 is TGCAGCGTTCTGACCTTCGGGACAGGGAGTACTGAAGCTTTCTTT. As protein: CSVLTFGTGSTEAFF.